Listed here are 24 T cell receptor beta chains from one sample, sequenced in a study of T-cell reconstitution after alpha-beta-depleted transplantation in children. For TCRbeta, the library was prepared with unique molecular identifiers. TCRdb ran MiXCR on the PCR reads and lists one entry per CDR3 protein. The sample shows hundreds of thousands of distinct CDR3 sequences, about an eighth of them seen only once. The material sequenced was PBMCs, taken before TCRalphabeta/CD19-depleted stem cell transplant. Receptors were obtained from a girl aged 2 to 10 with congenital amegakaryocytic thrombocytopenia, due to receive a stem cell transplant.

J is TRBJ2-3 and V is TRBV18; D is unclear. Germline lookup yields CDR1 KGHSH and CDR2 LQKENI. The germline V and J ends were trimmed by 3 bases and 2 bases, with 12 bases remaining between them. The CDR3 runs 15 residues. The chain's CDR3 is CASSPWADATDTQYF. The CDR3 DNA is TGTGCCAGCTCACCTTGGGCCGACGCCACAGATACGCAGTATTTT.

This clonotype was recorded a few times. V and J are TRBV10-3 and TRBJ1-6; 7 bases map to TRBD1. Germline V CDR1 and CDR2: ENHRY, SYGVKD. The CDR3 loop spans 16 amino acids. V shed 4 bases and J 6 bases; nucleotides not matched to a gene: 9. The CDR3 spells CAISATGQQTNSPLHF. CDR3 nucleotides: TGTGCCATCAGTGCGACGGGACAGCAAACTAATTCACCCCTCCACTTT.

In this sample, this clonotype turned up many times. The CDR3 loop is CASNMGRMETQYF. Here the CDR3 DNA reads TGCGCCAGCAACATGGGACGTATGGAGACCCAGTACTTC. The chain couples TRBV5-1 to TRBJ2-5; D may be TRBD1 or TRBD2 (5 bases each). CDR1 and CDR2 from the germline V gene are SGHRS and YFSETQ. Trimming took 6 bases from V and 5 from J, leaving 14 bases between them. The CDR3 contains 13 residues.

V usage is TRBV11-2 and J usage is TRBJ1-5; D is perhaps TRBD1 (5 bases). V was shortened by 5 bases and J by 5 bases, with 13 bases between the two germline ends. The CDR3 is 14 residues long. The V gene's germline CDR1 is SGHAT and CDR2 FQNNGV. The CDR3 region is CASSLRALDQPQHF. The CDR3 DNA sequence: TGTGCCAGCAGCCTCAGGGCCCTCGATCAGCCCCAGCATTTT.

This clonotype was seen ten or more times. V and J are TRBV20-1 and TRBJ2-7; D is possibly TRBD1 (5 bases). CDR1 is DFQATT and CDR2 is SNEGSKA in the germline V gene (reference sequence). This CDR3 comprises 13 residues. Trimming pared 6 bases from V and 0 bases from J, leaving 12 bases between. Here the CDR3 reads CSAVKTASYEQYF. CDR3 DNA sequence: TGCAGTGCGGTGAAGACAGCCTCCTACGAGCAGTACTTC.

This clonotype was seen more than once but under ten times. This chain connects TRBV5-1 to TRBJ2-7; 8 bases are shared with TRBD2. V lost 2 bases and J lost 6; bases outside the gene matches: 7. CDR3 size: 14 residues. Germline assignment: CDR1 SGHRS and CDR2 YFSETQ. The CDR3 coding sequence is TGCGCCAGCAGCTTACCCAGCGGGAGCTCCGAGCAGTACTTC. The encoded protein is CASSLPSGSSEQYF. The full variable domain, its missing parts supplied by reference TRBV5-1 and TRBJ2-7, is KAGVTQTPRYLIKTRGQQVTLSCSPISGHRSVSWYQQTPGQGLQFLFEYFSETQRNKGNFPGRFSGRQFSNSRSEMNVSTLELGDSALYLCASSLPSGSSEQYFGPGTRLTVT.

This clonotype was found many times. This chain connects TRBV5-1 to TRBJ2-3, with 13 bases that match TRBD2. CDR1 is SGHRS and CDR2 is YFSETQ in the germline V gene. The CDR3 length is 16 residues. Trimming at V came to 5 bases and at J to 6 bases, leaving 9 bases not matched to a gene. CDR3 sequence: CASSSLAGGPRDTQYF. CDR3 bases: TGCGCCAGCAGTTCACTAGCGGGAGGGCCCAGGGATACGCAGTATTTT.

At least ten counts were recorded for this clonotype. The V call is TRBV29-1, the J call TRBJ2-6; D ambiguous. Germline V lookup: CDR1 SQVTM, CDR2 ANQGSEA. The V end was cut by 4 bases, the J end by 2 bases, with 9 bases between. This CDR3 region has 14 residues. In DNA form, the CDR3 reads TGCAGCGTTGTCGCAGCGACTGGGGCCAACGTCCTGACTTTC. Its protein is CSVVAATGANVLTF.

This clonotype was picked up a small number of times. The CDR3 spells CSAKTPGGETQYF. In nucleotides, the CDR3 is TGCAGTGCAAAGACCCCAGGGGGGGAGACCCAGTACTTC. The rearrangement links TRBV20-1 to TRBJ2-5, with a weak D call TRBD1 (7 bases). Germline-derived CDR1 and CDR2 are DFQATT and SNEGSKA (reference sequence). The CDR3 consists of 13 residues. V shed 6 bases and J shed 5 bases, with 16 bases lying between them.

J is TRBJ2-2 and V is TRBV6-1; 8 positions agree with TRBD2. Per the germline V gene, CDR1 is MNHNS and CDR2 is SASEGT. The CDR3 extends over 16 amino acids. Trimming removed 3 bases from V and 1 base from J; junction bases left unmatched: 4. The chain's CDR3 is CASSDLGTRNTGELFF. In nucleotides, the CDR3 is TGTGCCAGCAGTGACCTCGGGACTAGGAACACCGGGGAGCTGTTTTTT.

The chain joins TRBV7-3 to TRBJ1-1; D is undetermined. Germline V gene sequence: CDR1 SGHTA, CDR2 FQGTGA. CDR3 length: 13 residues. V shed 5 bases and J shed 7 bases, with 14 bases lying between them. This chain's CDR3 is CASSLMVGGEAFF. The DNA of the CDR3 is TGTGCCAGCAGCCTCATGGTCGGTGGTGAAGCTTTCTTT.

Note on this clonotype: A clone one base away is much larger, so this may be a read error. CDR3 in DNA: TGCGCCAGCAGCTTGGTGTCTAACGGGACGGGGCGGAATGAGCAGTTCTTC. This sequence encodes CASSLVSNGTGRNEQFF. V gene TRBV5-1 combines with J gene TRBJ2-1; D may match TRBD1 or TRBD2 (5 bases each). CDR1 and CDR2 (germline): SGHRS, YFSETQ. The CDR3 is 17 amino acids. The germline V and J ends were trimmed by 0 bases and 7 bases, with 20 bases remaining between them.

This clonotype was counted only a few times. J is TRBJ2-1 and V is TRBV5-1, with 7 bases lining up with TRBD2. The CDR3 has 16 residues. The ends lost 4 bases at V and 8 bases at J; junction bases unmatched: 15. CDR1 is SGHRS, CDR2 YFSETQ, per germline. The chain's CDR3 is CASSIRAGVFRDEQFF. For the CDR3, the DNA is TGCGCCAGCAGCATCCGGGCGGGAGTCTTCCGCGATGAGCAGTTCTTC.

The chain combines TRBV6-1 with TRBJ2-7; D perhaps matches TRBD2 (5 bases). The V end lost 5 bases, the J end lost 3 bases, and 17 bases lay between the germline ends. The CDR3 sequence is 15 residues long. Germline CDR1 reads MNHNS; CDR2 reads SASEGT. The CDR3, as DNA: TGTGCCAGCAGTCCAGAAGGAGTGGAGGTCTACGAGCAGTACTTC. Translation: CASSPEGVEVYEQYF.

The chain employs TRBV25-1 and TRBJ2-5; D gene ambiguous. The germline CDR1 and CDR2 sequences are MGHDK and SYGVNS. This CDR3 contains 15 residues. The V gene lost 7 bases and the J gene lost 0 bases, with 15 bases spanning the gap. CDR3 residues: CASTNVAANQETQYF. DNA of the CDR3: TGTGCCAGCACCAATGTCGCGGCTAACCAAGAGACCCAGTACTTC.

The chain is built from TRBV20-1 and TRBJ2-7; a possible D gene is TRBD2 (5 bases). V shed 6 bases and J shed 4 bases, with 19 bases lying between them. Germline V CDR1 and CDR2: DFQATT, SNEGSKA (reference sequence). The CDR3 runs to 14 residues. CDR3 DNA: TGCAGTGCCCCGAGAGGGTCGGGAAGATACGAGCAGTACTTC. Amino acids: CSAPRGSGRYEQYF.

This clonotype was picked up many times. The chain combines TRBV29-1 with TRBJ2-7; tentative D call: TRBD2 (6 bases). The CDR3 extends over 14 amino acids. The germline V gene has CDR1 SQVTM and CDR2 ANQGSEA. The germline V and J ends were trimmed by 6 bases and 1 base, with 16 bases remaining between them. CDR3 bases: TGCAGCGTCGAGGGAGGCGGTCCTTCCTACGAGCAGTACTTC. Encoded protein: CSVEGGGPSYEQYF.

In its sample, this clonotype was seen many times. The V call is TRBV7-3, the J call TRBJ2-3; D gene ambiguous. Germline V gene data show CDR1 as SGHTA and CDR2 as FQGTGA. The CDR3 length is 14 residues. The V gene lost 2 bases and the J gene lost 4 bases, with 10 bases spanning the gap. The CDR3 nucleotides read TGTGCCAGCAGCTTAGCAGGCGTCCCAGATACGCAGTATTTT. It translates to CASSLAGVPDTQYF.

V and J are TRBV7-8 and TRBJ2-3, with 12 bases aligning to TRBD2. Germline trimming cut 6 bases from V and 6 bases from J; bases unmatched to any gene: 10. This CDR3 has 16 residues. Germline CDR1 and CDR2: SGHVS and FQNEAQ. DNA of the CDR3: TGTGCCAGCAGTCGTCGACTAGCGGGAGAGGGGGATACGCAGTATTTT. As protein: CASSRRLAGEGDTQYF.

The chain is built from TRBV18 and TRBJ1-1; a possible D gene is TRBD1 (6 bases). The CDR3 has 11 amino acids. With 2 bases removed from V and 11 bases from J, the gap between germline ends came to 9 bases. CDR1 is KGHSH and CDR2 is LQKENI in the germline V gene. The CDR3 nucleotides read TGTGCCAGCTCACCATCGGGACACGCTTTCTTT. Translation gives CASSPSGHAFF.

V and J are TRBV15 and TRBJ2-1, with D maybe TRBD2 (5 bases). V dropped 5 bases and J dropped 5 bases, with 10 bases sitting between them. Per germline, CDR1 LNHNV and CDR2 YYDKDF (reference sequence). CDR3 length equals 13 residues. Here the CDR3 DNA reads TGTGCCACCAGCCGGCTGGAGGACAATGAGCAGTTCTTC. Its protein product is CATSRLEDNEQFF.

The V call is TRBV7-8, the J call TRBJ1-6; 7 nucleotides match TRBD1. The CDR3 is 16 amino acids. In germline, CDR1 is SGHVS, CDR2 FQNEAQ. Trimming removed 5 bases from V and 6 bases from J; junction bases left unmatched: 10. CDR3 sequence: CASSPMPGTANSPLHF. CDR3 bases: TGTGCCAGCAGCCCCATGCCCGGGACAGCTAATTCACCCCTCCACTTT.

The rearrangement links TRBV9 to TRBJ1-1; 11 bases map to TRBD1. Germline trimming cut 4 bases from V and 6 bases from J; bases unmatched to any gene: 14. The CDR3 is 17 residues long. CDR1 is SGDLS, CDR2 YYNGEE, per germline. The CDR3 reads CASSFRDRGAGDPEAFF. The CDR3 DNA reads as TGTGCCAGCAGCTTCCGGGACAGGGGGGCCGGTGACCCTGAAGCTTTCTTT.

The chain employs TRBV6-2 or TRBV6-3 and TRBJ2-5; maybe TRBD2 (6 bases). The CDR3 length is 13 residues. The V and J ends lost 2 bases and 4 bases respectively, with 8 bases between them. Germline CDR1 reads MNHEY; CDR2 reads SVGEGT. The CDR3 region is CASSYVRGETQYF. CDR3 DNA sequence: TGTGCCAGCAGTTACGTGCGGGGAGAGACCCAGTACTTC.